These T cell receptor beta chains were read from a single sample in a study of blood T cells in healthy people across ages. TCRdb analysed the 5' RACE reads with MiXCR anew, one entry per CDR3 protein. The sample consists of roughly 1.6 million distinct CDR3 sequences, roughly 32% of them appearing once. What was sequenced was blood. The receptors here all came from a woman aged 30 to 39 in good health. Both conserved end residues are part of each CDR3. The D gene is left open where the match is weak. Size is stated for part of the rows, as once, few or many counts, or as a class when the clone is expanded.

abundance: NA; j_gene: TRBJ2-2; v_gene: TRBV7-3; d_gene: NA; CDR3nt: TGTGCCAGCAGCCCCTCGGGACTCGGGCTGTTTTTT; CDR3aa: CASSPSGLGLFF
abundance: many; j_gene: TRBJ2-7; v_gene: TRBV3-1; d_gene: TRBD1; CDR3nt: TGTGCCAGCAGCCAAGGGGTACAGGGGGCCTACGAGCAGTACTTC; CDR3aa: CASSQGVQGAYEQYF
abundance: NA; j_gene: TRBJ2-7; v_gene: TRBV27; d_gene: TRBD1; CDR3nt: TGTGCCAGCAGAAATCCGGGACAGGGGTTAAGCCCCTACGAGCAGTACTTC; CDR3aa: CASRNPGQGLSPYEQYF
abundance: many; j_gene: TRBJ2-5; v_gene: TRBV5-1; d_gene: NA; CDR3nt: TGCGCCAGCAGCTTGACTAGTGCGTACCAAGAGACCCAGTACTTC; CDR3aa: CASSLTSAYQETQYF
abundance: NA; j_gene: TRBJ2-1; v_gene: TRBV6-5; d_gene: NA; CDR3nt: TGTGCCGGCAGTTATGGGGCCCAACAGTTCTTC; CDR3aa: CAGSYGAQQFF
abundance: NA; j_gene: TRBJ2-5; v_gene: TRBV7-9; d_gene: TRBD2; CDR3nt: TGTGCCAGCAGCTTCCCCGGGACTAGCTGCCCAGAGACCCAGTACTTC; CDR3aa: CASSFPGTSCPETQYF
abundance: NA; j_gene: TRBJ1-1; v_gene: TRBV20-1; d_gene: NA; CDR3nt: TGCAGTGCTAGATGGGGGGCCGCGAACACTGAAGCTTTCTTT; CDR3aa: CSARWGAANTEAFF
abundance: few; j_gene: TRBJ2-7; v_gene: TRBV28; d_gene: NA; CDR3nt: TGTGCCAGCAGCTACCTGAGGACAGCCCCCGGCGAGCAGTACTTC; CDR3aa: CASSYLRTAPGEQYF
abundance: few; j_gene: TRBJ2-7; v_gene: TRBV28; d_gene: NA; CDR3nt: TGTGCCAGCAGTCCGAGCGGGACAACCACCGACGAGCAGTACTTC; CDR3aa: CASSPSGTTTDEQYF
abundance: NA; j_gene: TRBJ2-5; v_gene: TRBV11-2; d_gene: NA; CDR3nt: TGTGCCAGCAGCTCGAGGAAGGGAGAAGAGACCCAGTACTTC; CDR3aa: CASSSRKGEETQYF
abundance: NA; j_gene: TRBJ1-2; v_gene: TRBV6-5; d_gene: NA; CDR3nt: TGTGCCAGCAGTTACTCGAGCAGGGCTGGCTACACCTTC; CDR3aa: CASSYSSRAGYTF
abundance: few; j_gene: TRBJ2-1; v_gene: TRBV10-3; d_gene: NA; CDR3nt: TGTGCCATCGGCAACCCAGGGGGGCTAGCGGCCTCCTACAATGAGCAGTTCTTC; CDR3aa: CAIGNPGGLAASYNEQFF
abundance: few; j_gene: TRBJ2-1; v_gene: TRBV27; d_gene: NA; CDR3nt: TGTGCCAGCAGTTTTGGGGCTCGTAGCACCAATGAGCAGTTCTTC; CDR3aa: CASSFGARSTNEQFF
abundance: few; j_gene: TRBJ2-7; v_gene: TRBV4-1; d_gene: NA; CDR3nt: TGCGCCAGCAGCCATAAAGGGAGCTCCTACGAGCAGTACTTC; CDR3aa: CASSHKGSSYEQYF
abundance: once; j_gene: TRBJ2-7; v_gene: TRBV7-2; d_gene: NA; CDR3nt: TGTGCCAGCAGCCCTCCATGGCTTTACGAGCAGTACTTC; CDR3aa: CASSPPWLYEQYF
abundance: many; j_gene: TRBJ2-7; v_gene: TRBV12-3/TRBV12-4; d_gene: TRBD1; CDR3nt: TGTGCCAGCAGTCGACAGGGGGGCTCCTACGAGCAGTACTTC; CDR3aa: CASSRQGGSYEQYF
abundance: NA; j_gene: TRBJ1-5; v_gene: TRBV6-6; d_gene: NA; CDR3nt: TGTGCCAGCAGACAGGACAGTAGCAATCAGCCCCAGCATTTT; CDR3aa: CASRQDSSNQPQHF
abundance: few; j_gene: TRBJ2-1; v_gene: TRBV9; d_gene: NA; CDR3nt: TGTGCCAGCAGCGTAGCTGGAGGGCCCTCGGGTAATGAGCAGTTCTTC; CDR3aa: CASSVAGGPSGNEQFF
abundance: NA; j_gene: TRBJ2-3; v_gene: TRBV6-1; d_gene: NA; CDR3nt: TGTGCCAGCAGTGAAAGCAGAGCAGATACGCAGTATTTT; CDR3aa: CASSESRADTQYF
abundance: few; j_gene: TRBJ1-5; v_gene: TRBV7-2; d_gene: NA; CDR3nt: TGTGCCAGCAGCTTAATTACAGGACTGGGTAGCAATCAGCCCCAGCATTTT; CDR3aa: CASSLITGLGSNQPQHF
abundance: few; j_gene: TRBJ2-4; v_gene: TRBV15; d_gene: TRBD2; CDR3nt: TGTGCCACGAAAGATCTTCCGGGACTAGCGGGAGGAGGGAACATTCAGTACTTC; CDR3aa: CATKDLPGLAGGGNIQYF
abundance: NA; j_gene: TRBJ2-1; v_gene: TRBV2; d_gene: TRBD1; CDR3nt: TGTGCCAGCAAACGACAGGGGGCTGGAAATGAGCAGTTCTTC; CDR3aa: CASKRQGAGNEQFF
abundance: NA; j_gene: TRBJ2-3; v_gene: TRBV11-2; d_gene: NA; CDR3nt: TGTGCCAGCAGCACCGCAGGTTGGACGCAGTATTTT; CDR3aa: CASSTAGWTQYF
abundance: NA; j_gene: TRBJ1-1; v_gene: TRBV3-1; d_gene: NA; CDR3nt: TGTGCCAGCAGCCAAGGAAGGTACCGCGGAGGTGAAGCTTTCTTT; CDR3aa: CASSQGRYRGGEAFF
abundance: NA; j_gene: TRBJ2-1; v_gene: TRBV6-1; d_gene: NA; CDR3nt: TGTGCCAGCAGAGAATGGGGGACGTTTAATGAGCAGTTCTTC; CDR3aa: CASREWGTFNEQFF
abundance: NA; j_gene: TRBJ1-4; v_gene: TRBV14; d_gene: NA; CDR3nt: TGTGCCAGCGGCCACCTAGGGGCGGGGCATGAAAAACTGTTTTTT; CDR3aa: CASGHLGAGHEKLFF
abundance: NA; j_gene: TRBJ2-3; v_gene: TRBV28; d_gene: NA; CDR3nt: TGTGCCAGCAGCGGGACCAGGGAGAGCACAGATACGCAGTATTTT; CDR3aa: CASSGTRESTDTQYF
abundance: NA; j_gene: TRBJ1-1; v_gene: TRBV5-1; d_gene: NA; CDR3nt: TGCGCCAGCAGCTCCTTCGGGACCAACACTGAAGCTTTCTTT; CDR3aa: CASSSFGTNTEAFF
abundance: NA; j_gene: TRBJ1-1; v_gene: TRBV5-1; d_gene: NA; CDR3nt: TGCGCCAGCAGCCCCCAGGGGCTTGACACTGAAGCTTTCTTT; CDR3aa: CASSPQGLDTEAFF
abundance: NA; j_gene: TRBJ2-7; v_gene: TRBV10-3; d_gene: TRBD1; CDR3nt: TGTGCCATCAGTAGTCCGGGACAGGGGGACTTCGGACGAGGCTACGAGCAGTACTTC; CDR3aa: CAISSPGQGDFGRGYEQYF
abundance: few; j_gene: TRBJ1-2; v_gene: TRBV7-9; d_gene: NA; CDR3nt: TGTGCCAGCAGCTTAGGCCCAGGACCACACCCCTATGGCTACACCTTC; CDR3aa: CASSLGPGPHPYGYTF
abundance: few; j_gene: TRBJ1-2; v_gene: TRBV20-1; d_gene: NA; CDR3nt: TGCAGTGCTAGAGATCGGGGTGCCGATAACTATGGCTACACCTTC; CDR3aa: CSARDRGADNYGYTF
abundance: NA; j_gene: TRBJ2-7; v_gene: TRBV28; d_gene: NA; CDR3nt: TGTGCCAGCAGTCCCGCCCGACTGACGATTCACTACGAGCAGTACTTC; CDR3aa: CASSPARLTIHYEQYF
abundance: NA; j_gene: TRBJ2-3; v_gene: TRBV18; d_gene: NA; CDR3nt: TGTGCCAGCTCACGGTCGGTCGACACAGATACGCAGTATTTT; CDR3aa: CASSRSVDTDTQYF
abundance: once; j_gene: TRBJ2-1; v_gene: TRBV21-1; d_gene: NA; CDR3nt: TGTGCCAGCAGCAAAATTTACAGCCGCAATGAGCAGTTCTTC; CDR3aa: CASSKIYSRNEQFF
abundance: NA; j_gene: TRBJ2-1; v_gene: TRBV30; d_gene: TRBD2; CDR3nt: TGTGCCTGGGGTAGCGGGGTCTACAATGAGCAGTTCTTC; CDR3aa: CAWGSGVYNEQFF